The 25 T cell receptor beta chains below come from one sample, sequenced in a study of T cell responses to AZD1222 COVID-19 vaccine. TCRdb keeps only in-frame clones here, not all; method: immunoSEQ multiplex PCR. The table includes over 35,000 clones, just under 80% detected once. This specimen consisted of peripheral blood, obtained 28 days after the second dose of the MenACWY control vaccine. Source of these receptors: an adult who received the MenACWY meningococcal vaccine as a control.

The DNA for the CDR3 is TGTGCCAGCAGGGGCCACCAGGGAGGGTTGAACACCATATATTTT. Translation: CASRGHQGGLNTIYF. The chain combines TRBV28 with TRBJ1-3; perhaps TRBD1 as D (5 bases). Trimming took off 6 bases at V and 7 bases at J, with 19 bases between the two ends. Germline V gene sequence: CDR1 MDHEN, CDR2 SYDVKM. There are 15 residues in the CDR3.

The rearrangement links TRBV6-2 or TRBV6-3 to TRBJ2-7, with TRBD2 matching 7 bases. From germline, CDR1 is MNHEY and CDR2 SVGEGT. Trimming took 6 bases from V and 10 from J; bases not matched to a gene: 15. CDR3 length: 14 residues. CDR3 nucleotide sequence: TGTGCCAGCAGCTATCTAGCGGAACCCGGCTTTCAGTACTTC. Amino acids: CASSYLAEPGFQYF.

This clone showed up just a few times. The V call is TRBV9, the J call TRBJ2-1; 14 nucleotides align to TRBD2. The CDR3 sequence is 18 residues long. CDR1 SGDLS and CDR2 YYNGEE come from the germline V gene. With 4 bases clipped from V and 0 bases from J, the junction kept 6 bases outside the gene matches. CDR3 sequence: CASSLGLAGGHSYNEQFF. CDR3 DNA sequence: TGTGCCAGCAGCCTCGGACTAGCGGGGGGTCACTCCTACAATGAGCAGTTCTTC. Together with reference TRBV9 and TRBJ2-1, the CDR3 gives the full variable domain: DSGVTQTPKHLITATGQRVTLRCSPRSGDLSVYWYQQSLDQGLQFLIQYYNGEERAKGNILERFSAQQFPDLHSELNLSSLELGDSALYFCASSLGLAGGHSYNEQFFGPGTRLTVL.

V and J are TRBV6-1 and TRBJ1-5; possibly TRBD1 for D (5 bases). The CDR3 is 18 amino acids. V lost 3 bases and J lost 0, with 18 bases in between. Per the germline V gene, CDR1 is MNHNS and CDR2 is SASEGT. CDR3 protein: CASSDRFGTGDSNQPQHF. The CDR3, as DNA: TGTGCCAGCAGTGATAGGTTCGGGACCGGGGATAGCAATCAGCCCCAGCATTTT.

The V gene is TRBV6-6, the J gene TRBJ2-7; D may correspond to TRBD1 or TRBD2 (5 bases each). This CDR3 region has 13 residues. Between the trimmed V and J ends, which lost 6 bases and 1 base, there was a span of 10 bases. The germline CDR1 and CDR2 sequences are MNHNY and SVGAGI (reference sequence). The CDR3 nucleotides read TGTGCCAGCAGCCACGGGGCTTCCTACGAGCAGTACGTC. This translates into CASSHGASYEQYV.

This clone was seen only once. The rearrangement links TRBV6-4 to TRBJ1-1; TRBD1 matches 9 bases. Germline values: CDR1 MRHNA, CDR2 SNTAGT. This CDR3 region has 17 residues. Trimming cost V 5 bases and J 1 base; bases outside gene matches: 11. In nucleotides, the CDR3 is TGTGCCAGCAGTCCCGACCCTGGGGGACAGGGGAACACTGAAGCTTTCTTT. Protein: CASSPDPGGQGNTEAFF.

The CDR3 nucleotides are TGTGCCAGCCGACCCGGGGGCAGGGTGAACTCCCATTCACCCCTCCACTTT. Its translation: CASRPGGRVNSHSPLHF. The chain is built from TRBV19 and TRBJ1-6; D possibly corresponds to TRBD1 (6 bases). Trimming left V 9 bases short and J 8 bases short, with 26 bases between. Germline CDR1 reads LNHDA; CDR2 reads SQIVND (reference sequence). The CDR3 has 17 residues.

V and J are TRBV30 and TRBJ1-2, with 8 bases fitting TRBD1. Germline V gives CDR1 GTSNPN, CDR2 SVGIG (reference sequence). The CDR3 runs to 13 residues. V was pared by 4 bases and J by 3 bases, with 4 bases of the junction left unmatched. In DNA form, the CDR3 reads TGTGCCTGGACGGACAGGGTCGACTATGGCTACACCTTC. It encodes CAWTDRVDYGYTF.

This chain links TRBV7-8 with TRBJ2-2, with D possibly matching TRBD2 (6 bases). The V gene's germline CDR1 is SGHVS and CDR2 FQNEAQ. V lost 2 bases to trimming and J lost 8 bases, with 12 bases between them. This CDR3 spans 14 amino acids. The CDR3 bases are TGTGCCAGCAGCTTATCGGGGGAGGAGGGGGAGCTGTTTTTT. Translated, it gives CASSLSGEEGELFF.

The table lists this clone with a few counts. This sequence joins TRBV4-1 and TRBJ2-7, with 11 bases lining up with TRBD2. Germline V lookup: CDR1 MGHRA, CDR2 YSYEKL. The V segment lost 1 base and the J segment 2 bases; nucleotides outside the gene matches: 1. There are 15 residues in the CDR3. The CDR3 protein is CASSQGLAGTYEQYF. The CDR3 DNA reads TGCGCCAGCAGCCAAGGACTAGCGGGAACCTACGAGCAGTACTTC.

The rearrangement links TRBV24-1 to TRBJ2-1, with 12 bases matching TRBD2. V was clipped by 9 bases and J by 7 bases; unmatched bases: 3. Germline values: CDR1 KGHDR, CDR2 SFDVKD. CDR3 size: 13 residues. The CDR3 sequence is CATGLAGLNEQFF. The CDR3 DNA reads as TGTGCCACCGGACTAGCGGGACTGAATGAGCAGTTCTTC.

The rearrangement joins TRBV25-1 to TRBJ2-5, with 7 bases that match TRBD2. The CDR3 is made up of 15 amino acids. V trimming: 2 bases; J trimming: 5 bases; junction bases outside the gene matches: 8. Germline CDR1 is MGHDK and CDR2 is SYGVNS. The chain's CDR3 is CASSEPAGRGETQYF. CDR3 in DNA: TGTGCCAGCAGTGAACCCGCGGGGCGGGGGGAGACCCAGTACTTC.

This clone occurred once. The chain recombines TRBV27 with TRBJ2-1, with 7 bases fitting TRBD2. From germline, CDR1 is MNHEY and CDR2 SMNVEV (reference sequence). CDR3 length: 15 amino acids. Trimming cost V 7 bases and J 7 bases; bases outside gene matches: 13. CDR3 bases: TGTGCCAGCACAACCGGGACTAAGGGGTGGAATGAGCAGTTCTTC. Its protein product is CASTTGTKGWNEQFF.

The chain is built from TRBV30 and TRBJ1-2; maybe TRBD1 (6 bases). Trimming cost V 4 bases and J 7 bases, with 19 bases left between them. The CDR3 is 14 residues long. CDR1 is GTSNPN and CDR2 is SVGIG in the germline V gene (reference sequence). CDR3 residues: CAWTVNRAERGYTF. The CDR3 nucleotides read TGTGCCTGGACCGTCAACAGGGCGGAACGTGGCTACACCTTC.

The chain links TRBV10-2 to TRBJ2-5; D gene ambiguous. V lost 8 bases to trimming and J lost 5 bases, with 6 bases between them. The germline gives CDR1 WSHSY, CDR2 SAAADI. There are 10 residues in the CDR3. The CDR3 is CASGQETQYF. CDR3 nucleotides: TGCGCCAGCGGGCAGGAGACCCAGTACTTC.

V usage is TRBV7-2 and J usage is TRBJ2-2; no clear D gene. The CDR3 spans 14 residues. In germline, CDR1 is SGHTA, CDR2 FQGNSA. The V and J ends lost 1 base and 1 base respectively, with 4 bases between them. CDR3 bases: TGTGCCAGCAGCTTAGGGGGGAACACCGGGGAGCTGTTTTTT. It encodes CASSLGGNTGELFF.

A single count supports this clone. The chain recombines TRBV6-5 with TRBJ1-1; D is undetermined. The CDR3 covers 11 residues. Trimming left V 5 bases short and J 7 bases short, with 8 bases between. The germline gives CDR1 MNHEY, CDR2 SVGAGI. The CDR3 DNA reads as TGTGCCAGCAGTCCGGGGAGTGAAGCTTTCTTT. Translation: CASSPGSEAFF.

This clone is a singleton in its sample. The chain couples TRBV21-1 to TRBJ1-1; the listed D gene, TRBD1, was not tested against the DNA. TRBV21-1 is labeled a pseudogene. The CDR3 has 16 amino acids. The CDR3 region has the DNA TGTGCCAGCAGCAAAGCGCAGGGATTAATTGGTACTGAAGCTTTCTTT. Protein sequence: CASSKAQGLIGTEAFF.

The rearrangement joins TRBV5-1 to TRBJ2-1, with D perhaps TRBD2 (7 bases). Trimming removed 0 bases at V and 0 bases at J, with 13 bases between. CDR1 and CDR2 from the germline V gene are SGHRS and YFSETQ. The CDR3 totals 17 residues. Here the CDR3 reads CASSLALRGPSYNEQFF. CDR3 DNA: TGCGCCAGCAGCTTGGCTCTGCGGGGGCCCTCCTACAATGAGCAGTTCTTC.

The chain uses TRBV28 and TRBJ1-1, with 9 positions matching TRBD1. This CDR3 is 12 amino acids long. From germline, CDR1 is MDHEN and CDR2 SYDVKM. The ends lost 5 bases at V and 7 bases at J; junction bases unmatched: 2. The CDR3 loop reads CASSTGGDEAFF. The DNA of the CDR3 is TGTGCCAGCAGTACAGGGGGCGATGAAGCTTTCTTT. The whole variable domain, remainder taken from reference TRBV28 and TRBJ1-1, is DVKVTQSSRYLVKRTGEKVFLECVQDMDHENMFWYRQDPGLGLRLIYFSYDVKMKEKGDIPEGYSVSREKKERFSLILESASTNQTSMYLCASSTGGDEAFFGQGTRLTVV.

The chain employs TRBV4-1 and TRBJ2-1; weak D call: TRBD2 (5 bases). Between the trimmed V and J ends, which lost 0 bases and 6 bases, there was a span of 15 bases. The CDR3 has 16 residues. From germline, CDR1 is MGHRA and CDR2 YSYEKL. This chain's CDR3 is CASSQDLLIGVNEQFF. The CDR3, as DNA: TGCGCCAGCAGCCAAGATCTGCTGATCGGGGTCAATGAGCAGTTCTTC.

This clone was detected only a few times. The chain recombines TRBV6-5 with TRBJ1-2; possible D gene TRBD1, 6 bases. The CDR3 spans 14 residues. V lost 7 bases, J lost 8 bases, and 20 bases lay in between. Germline V gene sequence: CDR1 MNHEY, CDR2 SVGAGI. Here the CDR3 DNA reads TGTGCCAGCAAGGGACTCACAGGGTCTCGCGGCTACACCTTC. Its protein product is CASKGLTGSRGYTF.

The rearrangement uses TRBV30 and TRBJ2-1, with unresolved D. The length of the CDR3 is 11 residues. The V gene's germline CDR1 is GTSNPN and CDR2 SVGIG (reference sequence). Trimming cost V 1 base and J 8 bases, with 6 bases left between them. This CDR3 reads CAWSGPYEQFF. The CDR3 DNA is TGTGCCTGGAGTGGGCCCTATGAGCAGTTCTTC.

The chain has TRBV7-6 and TRBJ1-1, with 7 bases aligning to TRBD1. The CDR3 has 15 amino acids. CDR1 and CDR2 (germline): SGHVS, FNYEAQ. With 1 base clipped from V and 0 bases from J, the junction kept 2 bases outside the gene matches. This chain's CDR3 is CASSLEGQLNTEAFF. The CDR3 nucleotides read TGTGCCAGCAGCTTAGAGGGACAGCTGAACACTGAAGCTTTCTTT.

The rearrangement joins TRBV9 to TRBJ1-6; no reliable D call. Germline loops: CDR1 SGDLS, CDR2 YYNGEE. This CDR3 spans 12 amino acids. Trimming shortened V by 0 bases and J by 11 bases, and 6 bases separated the two germline ends. The CDR3 bases are TGTGCCAGCAGCGTAGGGGTGGCACCCCTCCACTTT. Its translation is CASSVGVAPLHF.